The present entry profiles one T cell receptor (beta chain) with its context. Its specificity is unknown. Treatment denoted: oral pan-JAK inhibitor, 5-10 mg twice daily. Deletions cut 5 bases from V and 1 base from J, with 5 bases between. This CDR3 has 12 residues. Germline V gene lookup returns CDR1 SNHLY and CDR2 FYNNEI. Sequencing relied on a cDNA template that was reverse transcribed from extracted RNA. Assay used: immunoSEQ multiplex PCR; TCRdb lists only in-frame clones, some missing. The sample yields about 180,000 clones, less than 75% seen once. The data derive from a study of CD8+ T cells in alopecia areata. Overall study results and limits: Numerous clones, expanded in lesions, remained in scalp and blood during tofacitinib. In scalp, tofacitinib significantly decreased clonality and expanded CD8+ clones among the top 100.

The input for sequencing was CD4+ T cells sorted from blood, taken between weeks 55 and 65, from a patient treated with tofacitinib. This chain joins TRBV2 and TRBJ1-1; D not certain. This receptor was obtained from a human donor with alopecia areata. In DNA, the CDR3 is TGTGCCAGCAGTCTCGGGAACACTGAAGCTTTCTTT. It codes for CASSLGNTEAFF.